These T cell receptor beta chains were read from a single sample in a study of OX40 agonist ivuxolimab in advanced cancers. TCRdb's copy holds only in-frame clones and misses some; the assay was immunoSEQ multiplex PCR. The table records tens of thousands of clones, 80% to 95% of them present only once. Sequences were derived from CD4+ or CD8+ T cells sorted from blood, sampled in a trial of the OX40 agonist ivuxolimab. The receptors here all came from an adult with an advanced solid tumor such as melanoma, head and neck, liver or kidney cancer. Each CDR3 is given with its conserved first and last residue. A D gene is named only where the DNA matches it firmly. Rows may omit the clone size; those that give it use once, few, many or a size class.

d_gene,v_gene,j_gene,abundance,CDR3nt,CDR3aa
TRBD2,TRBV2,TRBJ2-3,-,TGTGCCAGCAGTGAAACTAGCGGGATGAGCACAGATACGCAGTATTTT,CASSETSGMSTDTQYF
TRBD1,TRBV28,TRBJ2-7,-,TGTGCCAGCATTACACCCCCGGGACAGGAGTACGAGCAGTACTTC,CASITPPGQEYEQYF
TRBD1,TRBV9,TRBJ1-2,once,TGTGCCAGCAGCGGCGGGACAGAAGGCTATGGCTACACCTTC,CASSGGTEGYGYTF
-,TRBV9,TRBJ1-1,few,TGTGCCAGCAGCGTAACGAGTTCGGGGGACACTGAAGCTTTCTTT,CASSVTSSGDTEAFF
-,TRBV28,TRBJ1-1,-,TGTGCCAGCAGTGGCACTGAAGCTTTCTTT,CASSGTEAFF
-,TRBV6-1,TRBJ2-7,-,TGTGCCAGCAGTTCGGATCAGGGGCCCCGGGAGCAGTACTTC,CASSSDQGPREQYF
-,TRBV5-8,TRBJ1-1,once,TGTGCCAGCAGCTTGGGGCCCTCTAACACTGAAGCTTTCTTT,CASSLGPSNTEAFF
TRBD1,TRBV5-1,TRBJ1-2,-,TGCGCCAGCAGCTTGGGAGGGGGCCAGGGGAATGGCTACACCTTC,CASSLGGGQGNGYTF
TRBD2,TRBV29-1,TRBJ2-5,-,TGCAGCGTTGGGGAGGGGCCCAGACAAGAGACCCAGTACTTC,CSVGEGPRQETQYF
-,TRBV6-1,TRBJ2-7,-,TGTGCCAGCAGTGAGAGTCTCGGGGCAGGGGCCTACGAGCAGTACTTC,CASSESLGAGAYEQYF
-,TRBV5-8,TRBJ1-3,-,TGTGCCAGCAGGCAGAGCTCTGGAAACACCATATATTTT,CASRQSSGNTIYF
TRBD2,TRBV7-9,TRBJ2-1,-,TGTGCCAGCAGCTTTGTGACTAGCGGGAGGGCCAGGTCCTACAATGAGCAGTTCTTC,CASSFVTSGRARSYNEQFF
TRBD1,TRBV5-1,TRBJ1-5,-,TGCGCCAGCAGCCCGGGGACAGGGGGAGACAATCAGCCCCAGCATTTT,CASSPGTGGDNQPQHF
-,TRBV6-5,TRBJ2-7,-,TGTGCCAGCAGTGAATTTGGGGGGCGTCGAGAGCAGTACTTC,CASSEFGGRREQYF
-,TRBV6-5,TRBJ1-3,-,TGTGCCAGCAGTTACTCAAGGTGGGGAAACACCATATATTTT,CASSYSRWGNTIYF
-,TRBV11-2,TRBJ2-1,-,TGTGCCAGCAGCTTAGTGTTGCATGAGCAGTTCTTC,CASSLVLHEQFF
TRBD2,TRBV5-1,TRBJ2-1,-,TGCGCCAGCAGCGCGGGACTAGCGGGAGACAATGAGCAGTTCTTC,CASSAGLAGDNEQFF
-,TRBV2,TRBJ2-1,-,TGTGCCAGCAGTGAACAGGGGAGTTTGAATGAGCAGTTCTTC,CASSEQGSLNEQFF
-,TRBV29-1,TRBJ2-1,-,TGCAGCGTTGAAGAACAGGAGCGCAATGAGCAGTTCTTC,CSVEEQERNEQFF
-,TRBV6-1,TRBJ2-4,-,TGTGCCAGCAGTGATGTTACAGGGAACATTCAGTACTTC,CASSDVTGNIQYF
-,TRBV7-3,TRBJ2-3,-,TGTGCCAGCAGTCGGGACCCTGGGATAAATACGCAGTATTTT,CASSRDPGINTQYF
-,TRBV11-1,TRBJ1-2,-,TGTGCCAGCAGCTTAGATGGCTACACCTTC,CASSLDGYTF
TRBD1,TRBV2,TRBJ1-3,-,TGTGCCAGCAGTGAGGGACAGCTTGGAAACACCATATATTTT,CASSEGQLGNTIYF
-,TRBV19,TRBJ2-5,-,TGTGCCAGTAGTATTTTGGGGGAGACCCAGTACTTC,CASSILGETQYF
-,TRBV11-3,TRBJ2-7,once,TGTGCCAGCAGCTTAGTTGGCCCAAGGGAGCAGTACTTC,CASSLVGPREQYF
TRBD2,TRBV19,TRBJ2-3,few,TGTGCCAGTAGTATGACTAGCGGGAGAGATACGCAGTATTTT,CASSMTSGRDTQYF
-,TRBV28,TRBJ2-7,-,TGTGCCAGTCGACCGGCTGATCGACGTTACTACGAGCAGTACTTC,CASRPADRRYYEQYF
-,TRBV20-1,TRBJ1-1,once,TGCAGTGCTGGGGACATTGAAGCTTTCTTT,CSAGDIEAFF
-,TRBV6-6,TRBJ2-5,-,TGTGCCAGCAGTTACGGGCAGACGAAAGAGACCCAGTACTTC,CASSYGQTKETQYF
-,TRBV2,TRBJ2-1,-,TGTGCCAGCAGTGAGGAGGACAGTTACAATGAGCAGTTCTTC,CASSEEDSYNEQFF
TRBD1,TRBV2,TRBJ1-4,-,TGTGCCAGCAGACCCGACAGGGAAAGGGAACTGTTTTTT,CASRPDRERELFF
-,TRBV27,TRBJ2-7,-,TGTGCCAGCAGTTTGATACAGGGTTACGAGCAGTACTTC,CASSLIQGYEQYF
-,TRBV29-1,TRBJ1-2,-,TGCAGCGTTGAAAAGCAGAGTAACTATGGCTACACCTTC,CSVEKQSNYGYTF
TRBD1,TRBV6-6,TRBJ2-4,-,TGTGCCAGCAGACGACAGGGTTCCGACATTCAGTACTTC,CASRRQGSDIQYF
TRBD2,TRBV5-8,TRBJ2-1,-,TGTGCCAGCAGCAGACCCGGGACTAGCGGGAGCTGGAGCTCCTACAATGAGCAGTTCTTC,CASSRPGTSGSWSSYNEQFF
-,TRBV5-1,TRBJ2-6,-,TGCGCCAGCACCCCGAACTTGGTTAATGGGGCCAACGTCCTGACTTTC,CASTPNLVNGANVLTF
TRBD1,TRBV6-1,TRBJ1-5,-,TGTGCCATCTCAGGGGGCGGGCCCCAGCATTTT,CAISGGGPQHF
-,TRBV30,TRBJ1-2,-,TGTGCCTGGAGCTACCGAACTTCTGGGACAGGCTACACCTTC,CAWSYRTSGTGYTF
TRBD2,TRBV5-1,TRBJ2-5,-,TGCGCCAGCAGCTTACTAGCGGATCAAGAGACCCAGTACTTC,CASSLLADQETQYF
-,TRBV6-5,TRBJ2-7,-,TGTGCGGTGCGGGGATTCATGTGGGAGCAGTACTTC,CAVRGFMWEQYF
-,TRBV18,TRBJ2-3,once,TGTGCCAGCTCACTTATCAGGAGCACAGATACGCAGTATTTT,CASSLIRSTDTQYF
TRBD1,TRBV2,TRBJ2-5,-,TGTGCCAGCAGCCCGCAGACAGGGCGAGAGACCCAGTACTTC,CASSPQTGRETQYF
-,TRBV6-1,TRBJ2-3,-,TGTGCCAGCAGTGAAAGGCCTGGCACAGATACGCAGTATTTT,CASSERPGTDTQYF
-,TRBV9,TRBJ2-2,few,TGTGCCAGCAGCGCCAGGGGGGGAACCGGGGAGCTGTTTTTT,CASSARGGTGELFF
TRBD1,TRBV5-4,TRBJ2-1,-,TGTGCCAGTCGCCCCTCCGGGACAGGGGGTGAGCAGTTCTTC,CASRPSGTGGEQFF
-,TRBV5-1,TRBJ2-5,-,TGCGCCAGCAGTATCGGGGTGGCGGCGGTACAAGAGACCCAGTACTTC,CASSIGVAAVQETQYF
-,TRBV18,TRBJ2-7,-,TGTGCCAGCTCACCACCGTCTAGAGGACGGGTCGAGCAGTACTTC,CASSPPSRGRVEQYF
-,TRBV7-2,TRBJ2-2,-,TGTGCCAGCAGCCCCGCAAGGACGTCCGGGGAGCTGTTTTTT,CASSPARTSGELFF
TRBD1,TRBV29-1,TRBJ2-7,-,TGCAGCGTTCGTCCCGGGACAGGGGTGCACGAGCAGTACTTC,CSVRPGTGVHEQYF
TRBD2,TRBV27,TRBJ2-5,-,TGTGCCAGCAGTTTTGGTAGCGGGATTAAGACCCAGTACTTC,CASSFGSGIKTQYF
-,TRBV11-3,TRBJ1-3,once,TGTGCCAGCAGCCCCCCCGGGAGCTCTGGAAACACCATATATTTT,CASSPPGSSGNTIYF